This T cell receptor (beta chain) emerged from a study of blood T cell repertoires in COVID-19. As for the study in general: In each case, the material was cDNA or gDNA derived from T cells, B-cell-depleted T cells, or PBMCs.

The CDR3 contains 15 residues. Germline CDR1 and CDR2: MNHEY and SMNVEV (reference sequence). V dropped 6 bases and J dropped 2; count of bases not matched to a gene: 7. Those enrolled in Seattle joined during active infection and were followed longitudinally afterward. Profiled with immunoSEQ multiplex PCR; TCRdb holds only in-frame clones, not every one. The data contain fewer than 300,000 clones, about 90% of them seen just once; the ten biggest clones take up around 2.6%. The receptor was isolated from a person aged 18-35 years with COVID-19, enrolled during active disease. The source material was peripheral blood. The chain uses TRBV27 and TRBJ1-5, with 7 bases lining up with TRBD1. This CDR3 reads CASRRGTGGNQPQHF. The CDR3 DNA reads as TGTGCCAGCAGGAGGGGAACAGGGGGCAATCAGCCCCAGCATTTT.